This TCR beta chain was observed in a study of T cells in Graves' hyperthyroidism and ophthalmopathy. Remarks on this clonotype: Its cognate antigen is unknown.

Study findings and constraints: Researchers found most expanded thyroid clonotypes above 0.001 in blood as well.

With V trimmed by 5 bases and J by 4 bases, 6 bases remained unmatched. Germline V lookup: CDR1 SGHVS, CDR2 FQNEAQ. This CDR3 has 15 residues. With duration under 3 months, ophthalmopathy was active: Clinical Activity Score at least 3, NOSPECS at least 4. Pregnant or lactating patients were excluded, as were those with uncontrolled infection or other autoimmune disease. Clinical symptoms, serum thyroxine, TRAb, thyroid ultrasound and orbital computed tomography established diagnosis. RNA transcripts yielded amplified TCR beta CDR3 regions. During a first-round RT-PCR of the TCR CDR3, the HTBI primer set was used. TCRdb re-derived calls from the multiplex PCR reads in MiXCR, one entry per CDR3 protein. The profile shows fewer than 250,000 distinct CDR3 sequences, around 26% of them singletons.

Sequenced material: blood. The sequence was collected from a woman aged 40-49 years with Graves' ophthalmopathy. The chain joins TRBV7-8 to TRBJ2-7; TRBD2 agrees at 12 bases. CDR3 residues: CASSRGLAGVYEQYF. The CDR3 region has the DNA TGTGCCAGCAGCCGGGGACTAGCGGGTGTTTACGAGCAGTACTTC.